This TCR beta chain was identified during a study of siplizumab effects on memory and regulatory T cells. General study findings and limits: The alloresponse seemed to draw substantially on naive T cells, which appeared more diverse than memory cells.

About this clone itself: Its antigen is as yet unknown.

Germline CDR1 and CDR2: SNHLY and FYNNEI. V was clipped by 7 bases and J by 7 bases; unmatched bases: 11. This CDR3 spans 15 amino acids. TCRdb's copy holds only in-frame clones and misses some; the assay was immunoSEQ multiplex PCR. The sample has 60,000 to 70,000 clones; approximately 88% are singletons. Material: Tregs sorted from blood. The source of this sequence is a human donor in good health. The chain has TRBV2 and TRBJ2-2, with 8 bases that match TRBD1. The DNA of the CDR3 is TGTGCCAGCACTCGGACAGGGTTCCCACACGGGGAGCTGTTTTTT. It yields the protein CASTRTGFPHGELFF.